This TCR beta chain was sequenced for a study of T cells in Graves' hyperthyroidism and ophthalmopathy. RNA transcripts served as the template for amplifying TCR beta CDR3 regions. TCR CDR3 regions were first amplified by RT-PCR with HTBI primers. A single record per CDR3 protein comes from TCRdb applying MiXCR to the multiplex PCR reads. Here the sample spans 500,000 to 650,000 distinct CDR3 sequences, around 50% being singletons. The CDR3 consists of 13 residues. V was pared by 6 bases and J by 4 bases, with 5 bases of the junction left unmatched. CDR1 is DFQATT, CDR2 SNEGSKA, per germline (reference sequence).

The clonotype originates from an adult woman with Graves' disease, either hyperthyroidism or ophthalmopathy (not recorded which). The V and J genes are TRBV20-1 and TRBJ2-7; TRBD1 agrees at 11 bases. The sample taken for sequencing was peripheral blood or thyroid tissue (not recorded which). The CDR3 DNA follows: TGCAGTGCCAGGACAGGGGGCAAGTACGAGCAGTACTTC. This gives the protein CSARTGGKYEQYF.